A selection of T cell receptor beta chains follows, all from one sample in a study of T cell changes during pregnancy in multiple sclerosis. TCRdb's table, derived via immunoSEQ multiplex PCR, lists solely in-frame clones and lacks some. The profile covers some 39,000 clones, with under 95% appearing a single time and around 0.7% taken by the ten largest. Sample: CD4+ T cells from peripheral blood mononuclear cells, taken in the second trimester of pregnancy. These receptors all stem from a female donor in good health, enrolled as a control in a pregnancy study. The CDR3 runs from the conserved cysteine through the conserved F or W. Fields, in order: CDR3 protein, CDR3 DNA, J gene, V gene, clone size, D gene. The D gene is left open where the match is weak. Clone size appears in some rows only: once, few, many, or a class for an expanded clone.

CASSVEANTEAFF	TGTGCCAGCAGCGTAGAAGCTAACACTGAAGCTTTCTTT	TRBJ1-1	TRBV9	-	-
CASSPRGNQPQHF	TGTGCCAGCAGCCCGAGGGGGAATCAGCCCCAGCATTTT	TRBJ1-5	TRBV7-2	-	-
CASSLRTSGGNEQFF	TGCGCCAGCAGCCTGAGGACTAGCGGGGGGAATGAGCAGTTCTTC	TRBJ2-1	TRBV5-1	-	TRBD2
CASSFDRGSTDTQYF	TGTGCCAGCAGCTTTGACAGGGGGTCGACAGATACGCAGTATTTT	TRBJ2-3	TRBV7-3	-	TRBD1
CASSQGEGPLNEKLFF	TGTGCCAGCAGCCAAGGGGAGGGGCCTCTTAATGAAAAACTGTTTTTT	TRBJ1-4	TRBV4-2	-	-
CASSVDGAGQGSSPLHF	TGTGCCAGCAGCGTAGATGGGGCCGGACAGGGGAGCTCACCCCTCCACTTT	TRBJ1-6	TRBV9	-	TRBD1
CASIKRAPGYGYTF	TGTGCCAGCATTAAAAGGGCCCCAGGGTATGGCTACACCTTC	TRBJ1-2	TRBV14	-	-
CASSYNGGAIDTQYF	TGTGCCAGCAGCTACAATGGGGGGGCCATAGATACGCAGTATTTT	TRBJ2-3	TRBV7-2	-	-
CASSPDSYYGYTF	TGTGCCAGCAGCCCGGACAGTTACTATGGCTACACCTTC	TRBJ1-2	TRBV7-9	-	-
CASSYRTAVNQNIQYF	TGTGCCAGCAGTTACAGGACAGCAGTTAACCAAAACATTCAGTACTTC	TRBJ2-4	TRBV6-6	-	-
CASSSGQGNMNTEAFF	TGCGCCAGCAGCTCTGGACAGGGTAACATGAACACTGAAGCTTTCTTT	TRBJ1-1	TRBV5-1	-	TRBD1
CATHGGGYGYTF	TGTGCCACCCACGGGGGGGGCTATGGCTACACCTTC	TRBJ1-2	TRBV18	-	-
CASSGDMNTEAFF	TGCGCCAGCAGTGGGGACATGAACACTGAAGCTTTCTTT	TRBJ1-1	TRBV10-1	-	-
CATSRDTQNYGYTF	TGTGCCACCAGCAGGGACACCCAAAACTATGGCTACACCTTC	TRBJ1-2	TRBV15	-	-
CASSSGQQETQYF	TGTGCCAGCAGTTCGGGACAGCAAGAGACCCAGTACTTC	TRBJ2-5	TRBV28	-	TRBD1
CATSTRQSLLNPEAFF	TGTGCCACCTCCACCCGGCAGAGTCTACTAAACCCTGAAGCTTTCTTT	TRBJ1-1	TRBV19	-	-
CAIGQEPYVYTF	TGTGCCATCGGACAGGAACCTTATGTCTACACCTTC	TRBJ1-2	TRBV10-3	-	TRBD1
CASSSSSYNSPLHF	TGTGCCAGCAGCTCTTCCTCCTATAATTCACCCCTCCACTTT	TRBJ1-6	TRBV7-9	once	-
CSVEVRNTIYF	TGCAGCGTTGAAGTTAGAAACACCATATATTTT	TRBJ1-3	TRBV29-1	-	-
CASSSSLGRSEEGFYEQYF	TGTGCCAGCAGCTCCTCCCTCGGACGGTCCGAAGAGGGTTTCTACGAGCAGTACTTC	TRBJ2-7	TRBV11-2	few	-
CASSLVAPGQKNTEAFF	TGTGCCAGCTCACTCGTCGCGCCGGGACAAAAGAACACTGAAGCTTTCTTT	TRBJ1-1	TRBV18	-	-
CASSAGRLQPQHF	TGTGCCAGCAGTGCCGGCAGGCTCCAGCCCCAGCATTTT	TRBJ1-5	TRBV6-1	-	-
CASSLEGYPLYGYTF	TGTGCCAGCAGCTTGGAGGGGTACCCTCTCTATGGCTACACCTTC	TRBJ1-2	TRBV5-8	-	-
CASSLPPGVGVEVKTQYF	TGTGCCAGCAGCTTGCCTCCGGGGGTAGGGGTTGAAGTGAAGACCCAGTACTTC	TRBJ2-5	TRBV5-4	-	-
CAWVTPGGYGYTF	TGTGCCTGGGTTACTCCGGGGGGCTATGGCTACACCTTC	TRBJ1-2	TRBV30	-	-
CASSQDWDKVEGYTF	TGCGCCAGCAGCCAAGACTGGGACAAAGTAGAGGGCTACACCTTC	TRBJ1-2	TRBV4-3	-	-
CASRAQWQYF	TGTGCCAGTAGAGCCCAATGGCAGTACTTC	TRBJ2-7	TRBV19	few	-
CASSVWSGPETQYF	TGTGCCAGCAGTGTTTGGTCCGGTCCCGAGACCCAGTACTTC	TRBJ2-5	TRBV2	-	-
CASSQQTLLGQRGYTF	TGTGCCAGCAGTCAACAGACCCTCTTAGGACAACGGGGCTACACCTTC	TRBJ1-2	TRBV27	-	-
CASSVVPEPYEQYF	TGTGCCAGCAGCGTAGTTCCGGAGCCCTACGAGCAGTACTTC	TRBJ2-7	TRBV9	-	-
CSAFAGGADTEAFF	TGCAGCGCCTTCGCGGGGGGGGCCGACACTGAAGCTTTCTTT	TRBJ1-1	TRBV29-1	few	-
CASSLEGHYFQYF	TGTGCCAGCAGCTTAGAGGGGCACTACTTCCAGTACTTC	TRBJ2-7	TRBV7-2	-	-
CASSPRLAADTQYF	TGTGCCAGCTCACCACGACTAGCGGCAGATACGCAGTATTTT	TRBJ2-3	TRBV18	-	TRBD2
CASSLGERTEAFF	TGTGCCAGTAGTTTAGGGGAGAGGACTGAAGCTTTCTTT	TRBJ1-1	TRBV19	-	-
CASSPRVGYEQYF	TGTGCCAGCTCCCCCCGGGTGGGCTACGAGCAGTACTTC	TRBJ2-7	TRBV18	-	-
CASSERDRGPLYYGYTF	TGCGCCAGCAGTGAGAGGGACAGGGGTCCATTGTACTATGGCTACACCTTC	TRBJ1-2	TRBV10-2	-	TRBD1
CASSEDRPIVGYGYTF	TGTGCCAGCAGTGAGGACAGGCCAATTGTAGGCTATGGCTACACCTTC	TRBJ1-2	TRBV6-1	once	TRBD1
CASSQDQGSTNNEQFF	TGCGCCAGCAGCCAAGATCAGGGGAGTACTAACAATGAGCAGTTCTTC	TRBJ2-1	TRBV4-1	-	-
CASSWTVGEKLFF	TGCGCCAGCAGTTGGACAGTTGGCGAAAAACTGTTTTTT	TRBJ1-4	TRBV4-1	-	-
CASSFRATGHPTDTQYF	TGTGCCAGCAGTTTCCGAGCGACAGGGCACCCCACAGATACGCAGTATTTT	TRBJ2-3	TRBV27	-	TRBD1
CASSEDGGAGETRYF	TGTGCCAGCAGTGAAGACGGGGGGGCCGGAGAGACCCGGTACTTC	TRBJ2-5	TRBV6-1	-	TRBD2
CASSLSQGSYEQYF	TGTGCCAGCAGCTTAAGTCAGGGATCGTACGAGCAGTACTTC	TRBJ2-7	TRBV7-2	-	-
CSVEWAGGRYEQYF	TGCAGCGTTGAATGGGCAGGGGGCCGGTACGAGCAGTACTTC	TRBJ2-7	TRBV29-1	-	TRBD1
CASSVAHTDTQYF	TGTGCCAGCAGCGTAGCACACACAGATACGCAGTATTTT	TRBJ2-3	TRBV9	-	-
CASSFKGQGLTNSRGELFF	TGTGCCAGCAGCTTCAAAGGGCAGGGGTTGACTAATAGCCGCGGGGAGCTGTTTTTT	TRBJ2-2	TRBV5-5	-	-
CSVGSTAGNTIYF	TGCAGCGTTGGTAGTACGGCTGGAAACACCATATATTTT	TRBJ1-3	TRBV29-1	-	-
CASSPAGARSNQPQHF	TGTGCCAGCAGTCCCGCGGGGGCGCGAAGCAATCAGCCCCAGCATTTT	TRBJ1-5	TRBV7-2	-	-
CASSQDGGIGNQPQHF	TGCGCCAGCAGCCAAGATGGAGGGATTGGCAATCAGCCCCAGCATTTT	TRBJ1-5	TRBV4-1	once	-
CASSPSGTRESNEQFF	TGCGCCAGCTCTCCGTCCGGGACTAGGGAGTCCAATGAGCAGTTCTTC	TRBJ2-1	TRBV5-1	-	TRBD2
CSARDRVGEQFF	TGCAGCGCACGAGACAGGGTGGGGGAGCAGTTCTTC	TRBJ2-1	TRBV29-1	-	TRBD1
CASSLSATLHQPQHF	TGTGCCAGCAGTTTATCCGCGACACTCCATCAGCCCCAGCATTTT	TRBJ1-5	TRBV27	-	-
CAIGGLSTDTQYF	TGTGCCATTGGCGGCCTTAGCACAGATACGCAGTATTTT	TRBJ2-3	TRBV10-3	-	-
CASSVRDRGDQPQHF	TGTGCCAGCAGTGTACGGGACAGGGGTGATCAGCCCCAGCATTTT	TRBJ1-5	TRBV6-1	-	TRBD1
CASRLEGTQYF	TGTGCCAGCAGGTTGGAGGGGACCCAGTACTTC	TRBJ2-5	TRBV2	-	-
CASGLNYGYTF	TGTGCCAGCGGCCTTAACTATGGCTACACCTTC	TRBJ1-2	TRBV27	-	-